This T cell receptor beta chain comes out of a study of shared clonotypes between healthy human individuals. Study observations and caveats: Larger estimated richness was generally seen in naive subsets than in memory subsets.

Only in-frame clones appear in the TCRdb table, and some are missing; sequencing was by immunoSEQ multiplex PCR. The sample has approximately 740,000 clones, around two thirds seen once. This CDR3 spans 14 amino acids. The V gene lost 4 bases and the J gene lost 3 bases, with 12 bases spanning the gap. The germline V gene encodes CDR1 SGHTA and CDR2 FQGNSA. This clone was recorded a few times. What it recognizes is unknown. The rearrangement links TRBV7-2 to TRBJ2-5; possible D gene TRBD2, 6 bases. The sequenced material came from memory CD4+ T cells sorted from blood. Subset noted: CD45RA-negative fraction. The sequence was collected from a woman aged 30 to 39 in good health. The CDR3 here is CASSSNGGKETQYF. CDR3 in DNA: TGTGCCAGCAGCTCGAATGGGGGGAAAGAGACCCAGTACTTC.